This TCR beta chain is from a study of blood T cell repertoires in COVID-19. V lost 1 base and J lost 3, with 12 bases in between. CDR3 length: 15 amino acids. Per the germline V gene, CDR1 is KGHSH and CDR2 is LQKENI. Per the original methods: Estimated nucleated cell counts came from reference gene primer amplification. The method was immunoSEQ multiplex PCR; TCRdb's version includes in-frame clones alone and lacks a portion of them. The V and J calls and clone size come from that table; D and trimming were worked out from the DNA. Of 98,000 or so clones listed, around 90% were seen once; the top ten hold over 2%.

This chain joins TRBV18 and TRBJ2-5; the D gene is possibly TRBD1 (6 bases). This TCR was sampled from a human donor in a cohort sampled during active COVID-19. Sample: peripheral blood. CDR3 residues: CASSPLRTEKETQYF. Here the CDR3 DNA reads TGTGCCAGCTCACCACTGCGGACAGAAAAAGAGACCCAGTACTTC. The full variable domain, with the rest looked up from reference TRBV18 and TRBJ2-5, is NAGVMQNPRHLVRRRGQEARLRCSPMKGHSHVYWYRQLPEEGLKFMVYLQKENIIDESGMPKERFSAEFPKEGPSILRIQQVVRGDSAAYFCASSPLRTEKETQYFGPGTRLLVL.